This T cell receptor (beta chain) was obtained from a study of shared clonotypes between healthy human individuals. Repertoires were generated with immunoSEQ multiplex PCR, while TCRdb's copy carries only in-frame clones and drops some. Altogether 780,000 or so clones are present, around 70% being singletons, with the ten largest covering about 1.7%. The study, taken as a whole, reports: Sequencing depth was predicted to influence how clonotypes are shared among donors. A limitation of the genetic and exposure-history diversity represented arose from few donors.

Concerning this clone: As yet, its antigen is unknown.

CDR1 MDHEN and CDR2 SYDVKM come from the germline V gene. CDR3 length: 17 amino acids. Losses at the gene ends were 5 bases for V and 0 bases for J; bases not matched to a gene: 9. This sequence originates from a woman in her twenties or thirties in good health. The genes are TRBV28 and TRBJ1-5, with 8 bases matching TRBD1. The sample taken for sequencing was memory CD4+ T cells sorted from blood. Subset: CD45RA-negative fraction. The CDR3 here is CASSKDREGLSNQPQHF. The CDR3 DNA follows: TGTGCCAGCAGTAAGGACAGGGAGGGACTTAGCAATCAGCCCCAGCATTTT.